The next 9 T cell receptor beta chains were all read from a single sample in a study of human T cells and chemical hapten exposure. Time point given: patch test 3, about 24 weeks after DPC sensitization. Treatment in this sample: therapeutic diphenylcyclopropenone sensitization with weekly scalp DPC. One entry per CDR3 protein, called by TCRdb with MiXCR from the RACE reads. Here the sample spans 70,000 or so distinct CDR3 sequences, 11% being singletons. Specimen: whole blood, collected in connection with sensitization to the hapten diphenylcyclopropenone (DPC). These TCRs come from a woman aged 45-59 years with alopecia areata. Some clones in this sample may be carry-over from other donors' samples.

The table lists this clonotype with many counts. The chain is built from TRBV7-2 and TRBJ1-1, with unresolved D. Germline assignment: CDR1 SGHTA and CDR2 FQGNSA. CDR3 length: 15 residues. Trimming took 1 base from V and 4 from J, leaving 13 bases between them. The CDR3 region is CASSLVGTRSTEAFF. The DNA for the CDR3 is TGTGCCAGCAGCTTAGTTGGTACGAGGAGCACTGAAGCTTTCTTT.

This clonotype was found many times. V and J are TRBV29-1 and TRBJ2-1; 14 bases fit TRBD2. The germline gives CDR1 SQVTM, CDR2 ANQGSEA. This CDR3 has 14 residues. With 6 bases clipped from V and 8 bases from J, the junction kept 6 bases outside the gene matches. The CDR3 coding sequence is TGCAGCGTCGCGTCGGGACTAGCGGGAGATGAGCAGTTCTTC. This gives the protein CSVASGLAGDEQFF.

The V call is TRBV5-1, the J call TRBJ2-3, with D maybe TRBD1 (6 bases). Germline V lookup: CDR1 SGHRS, CDR2 YFSETQ. Between the trimmed V and J ends, which lost 2 bases and 4 bases, there was a span of 17 bases. The CDR3 covers 16 residues. CDR3 sequence (DNA): TGCGCCAGCAGCTTCTTACAGGGACGCGGGTCAGATACGCAGTATTTT. This translates into CASSFLQGRGSDTQYF.

The CDR3 DNA reads TGTGCCAGCAGTTTTAAGGGATTAGCTTTCTTT. Translating it yields CASSFKGLAFF. V and J are TRBV28 and TRBJ1-1; the D is unclear. Per the germline V gene, CDR1 is MDHEN and CDR2 is SYDVKM. Trimming took 3 bases from V and 10 from J, leaving 9 bases between them. The CDR3 has 11 residues.

This clonotype was recorded many times. J is TRBJ2-7 and V is TRBV11-2, with TRBD2 matching over 7 bases. The CDR3 has 15 amino acids. Looked up from germline, CDR1 is SGHAT and CDR2 is FQNNGV. J gave up 6 bases and V 5 bases, and 13 bases lay outside the gene matches. The CDR3 nucleotides are TGTGCCAGCAGCGAGTGGGGACCGGGGGGATCCGAGCAGTACTTC. Translation: CASSEWGPGGSEQYF.

This sequence joins TRBV11-2 and TRBJ1-3; D uncertain. Germline V CDR1 and CDR2: SGHAT, FQNNGV. CDR3 length equals 13 residues. V dropped 0 bases and J dropped 4 bases, with 4 bases sitting between them. CDR3 sequence (DNA): TGTGCCAGCAGCTTAGATCGCGGAAACACCATATATTTT. This codes for CASSLDRGNTIYF. Combining the CDR3 with reference TRBV11-2 and TRBJ1-3 gives the whole variable domain EAGVAQSPRYKIIEKRQSVAFWCNPISGHATLYWYQQILGQGPKLLIQFQNNGVVDDSQLPKDRFSAERLKGVDSTLKIQPAKLEDSAVYLCASSLDRGNTIYFGEGSWLTVV.

This clonotype was recorded at least ten times. The gene calls are TRBV20-1 and TRBJ1-5; 8 bases fit TRBD1. The germline gives CDR1 DFQATT, CDR2 SNEGSKA (reference sequence). J gave up 3 bases and V 6 bases, and 7 bases lay outside the gene matches. The CDR3 is 14 amino acids. CDR3 sequence (DNA): TGCAGTGCAACTAGACAGGGGCCCAATCAGCCCCAGCATTTT. It encodes CSATRQGPNQPQHF.

This clonotype was recorded at least ten times. The chain has TRBV19 and TRBJ1-5; D not certain. The germline V gene encodes CDR1 LNHDA and CDR2 SQIVND (reference sequence). The ends were cut back, 4 bases at V and 6 bases at J, with 10 bases in the middle. The CDR3 is made up of 13 amino acids. The CDR3 DNA reads TGTGCCAGTAGTAGGGTCTTGGGTCAGCCCCAGCATTTT. It is translated as CASSRVLGQPQHF.

The sample holds a few counts of this clonotype. DNA of the CDR3: TGCGCCAGCAGCCAAGATAACGACAGGGTTTATGGCTACACCTTC. Translating it yields CASSQDNDRVYGYTF. The rearrangement joins TRBV4-3 to TRBJ1-2; 7 nucleotides agree with TRBD1. Unmatched junction bases numbered 6, after V lost 0 bases and J lost 5 bases. Germline V gene data show CDR1 as LGHNA and CDR2 as YSLEER. This CDR3 is 15 amino acids long.